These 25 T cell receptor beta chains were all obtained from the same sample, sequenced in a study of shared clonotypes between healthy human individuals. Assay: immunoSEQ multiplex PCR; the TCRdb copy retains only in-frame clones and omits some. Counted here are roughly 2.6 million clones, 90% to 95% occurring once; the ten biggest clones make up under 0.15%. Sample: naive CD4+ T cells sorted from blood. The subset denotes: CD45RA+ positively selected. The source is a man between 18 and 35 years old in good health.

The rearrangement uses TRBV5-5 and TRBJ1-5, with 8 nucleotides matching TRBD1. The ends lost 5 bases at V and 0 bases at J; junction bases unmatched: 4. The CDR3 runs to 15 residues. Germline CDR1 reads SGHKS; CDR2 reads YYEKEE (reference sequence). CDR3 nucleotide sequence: TGTGCCAGCAGACACAGGGGGGATAGCAATCAGCCCCAGCATTTT. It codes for CASRHRGDSNQPQHF.

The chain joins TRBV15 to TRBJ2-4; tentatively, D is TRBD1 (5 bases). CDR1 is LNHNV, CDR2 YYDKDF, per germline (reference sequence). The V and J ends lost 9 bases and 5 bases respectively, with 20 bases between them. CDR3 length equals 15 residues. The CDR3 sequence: CATSIRVAGENIQYF. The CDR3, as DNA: TGTGCCACTTCGATCAGGGTAGCAGGTGAAAACATTCAGTACTTC.

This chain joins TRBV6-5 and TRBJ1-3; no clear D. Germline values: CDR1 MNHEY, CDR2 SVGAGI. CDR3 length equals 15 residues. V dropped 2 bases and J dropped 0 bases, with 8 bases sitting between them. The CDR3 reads CASSYDQFSGNTIYF. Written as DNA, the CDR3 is TGTGCCAGCAGTTACGATCAGTTCTCTGGAAACACCATATATTTT.

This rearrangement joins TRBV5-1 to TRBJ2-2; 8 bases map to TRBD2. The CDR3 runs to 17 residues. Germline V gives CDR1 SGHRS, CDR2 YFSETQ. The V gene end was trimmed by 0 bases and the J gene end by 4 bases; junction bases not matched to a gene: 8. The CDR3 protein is CASSLGETTSVTGELFF. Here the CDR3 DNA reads TGCGCCAGCAGCTTGGGAGAAACGACTAGCGTCACCGGGGAGCTGTTTTTT. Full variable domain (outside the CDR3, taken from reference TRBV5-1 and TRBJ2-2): KAGVTQTPRYLIKTRGQQVTLSCSPISGHRSVSWYQQTPGQGLQFLFEYFSETQRNKGNFPGRFSGRQFSNSRSEMNVSTLELGDSALYLCASSLGETTSVTGELFFGEGSRLTVL.

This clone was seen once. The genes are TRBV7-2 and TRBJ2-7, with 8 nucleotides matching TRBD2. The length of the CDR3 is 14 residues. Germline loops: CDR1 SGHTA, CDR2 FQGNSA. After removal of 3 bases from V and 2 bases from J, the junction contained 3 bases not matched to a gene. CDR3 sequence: CASSFQRGPYEQYF. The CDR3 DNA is TGTGCCAGCAGCTTCCAGCGGGGGCCCTACGAGCAGTACTTC. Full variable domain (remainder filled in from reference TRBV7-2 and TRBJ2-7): GAGVSQSPSNKVTEKGKDVELRCDPISGHTALYWYRQSLGQGLEFLIYFQGNSAPDKSGLPSDRFSAERTGGSVSTLTIQRTQQEDSAVYLCASSFQRGPYEQYFGPGTRLTVT.

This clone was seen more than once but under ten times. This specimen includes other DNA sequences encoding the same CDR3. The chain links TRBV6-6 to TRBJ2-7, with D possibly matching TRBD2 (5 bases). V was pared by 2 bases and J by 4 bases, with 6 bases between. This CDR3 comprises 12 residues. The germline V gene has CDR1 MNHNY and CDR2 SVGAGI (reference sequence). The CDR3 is CASSYTGYEQYF. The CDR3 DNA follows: TGTGCCAGCAGTTACACGGGATACGAGCAGTACTTC.

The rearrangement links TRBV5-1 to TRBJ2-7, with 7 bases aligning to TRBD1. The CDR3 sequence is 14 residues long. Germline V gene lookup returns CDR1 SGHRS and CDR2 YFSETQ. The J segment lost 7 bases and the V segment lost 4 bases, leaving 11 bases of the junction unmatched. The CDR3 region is CASSVQGRPQEQYF. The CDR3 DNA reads TGCGCCAGCAGCGTACAGGGGCGACCTCAGGAGCAGTACTTC.

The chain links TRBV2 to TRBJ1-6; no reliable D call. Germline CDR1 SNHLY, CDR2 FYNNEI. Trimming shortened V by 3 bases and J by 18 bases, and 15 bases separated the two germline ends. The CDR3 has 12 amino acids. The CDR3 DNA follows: TGTGCCAGCAGTGACGGGGATCCCGGTGGCCACTTT. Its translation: CASSDGDPGGHF.

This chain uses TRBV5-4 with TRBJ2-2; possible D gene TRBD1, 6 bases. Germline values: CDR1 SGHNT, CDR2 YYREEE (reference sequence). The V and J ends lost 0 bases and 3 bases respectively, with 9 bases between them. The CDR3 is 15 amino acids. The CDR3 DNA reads TGTGCCAGCAGCTTGGGGGGACAAGACACCGGGGAGCTGTTTTTT. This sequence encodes CASSLGGQDTGELFF.

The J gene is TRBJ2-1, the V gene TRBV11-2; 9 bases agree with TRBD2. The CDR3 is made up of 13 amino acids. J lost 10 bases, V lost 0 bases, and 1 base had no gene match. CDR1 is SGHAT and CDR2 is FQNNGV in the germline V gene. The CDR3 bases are TGTGCCAGCAGCTTAGAGGCGGGGGGGGAGCAGTTCTTC. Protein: CASSLEAGGEQFF.

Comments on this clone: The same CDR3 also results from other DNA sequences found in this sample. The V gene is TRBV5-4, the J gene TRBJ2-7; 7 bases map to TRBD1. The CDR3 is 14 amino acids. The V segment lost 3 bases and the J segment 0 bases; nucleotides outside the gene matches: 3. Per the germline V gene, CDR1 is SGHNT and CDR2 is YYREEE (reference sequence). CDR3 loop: CASSSGTVSYEQYF. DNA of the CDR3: TGTGCCAGCAGCTCCGGGACAGTCTCCTACGAGCAGTACTTC. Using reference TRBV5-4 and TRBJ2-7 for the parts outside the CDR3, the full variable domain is ETGVTQSPTHLIKTRGQQVTLRCSSQSGHNTVSWYQQALGQGPQFIFQYYREEENGRGNFPPRFSGLQFPNYSSELNVNALELDDSALYLCASSSGTVSYEQYFGPGTRLTVT.

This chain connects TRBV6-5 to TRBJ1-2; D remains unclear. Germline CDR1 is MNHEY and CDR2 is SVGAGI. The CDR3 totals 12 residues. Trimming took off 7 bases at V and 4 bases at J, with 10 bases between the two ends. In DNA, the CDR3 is TGTGCCAGCACCCCGGATCGCTATGGCTACACCTTC. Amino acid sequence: CASTPDRYGYTF.

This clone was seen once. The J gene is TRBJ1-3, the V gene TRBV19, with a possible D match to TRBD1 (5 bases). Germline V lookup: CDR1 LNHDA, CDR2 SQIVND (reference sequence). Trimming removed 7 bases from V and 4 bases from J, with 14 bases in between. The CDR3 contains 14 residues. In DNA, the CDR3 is TGTGCCAGTACTCCAGGGTCGGCCGGAAACACCATATATTTT. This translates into CASTPGSAGNTIYF.

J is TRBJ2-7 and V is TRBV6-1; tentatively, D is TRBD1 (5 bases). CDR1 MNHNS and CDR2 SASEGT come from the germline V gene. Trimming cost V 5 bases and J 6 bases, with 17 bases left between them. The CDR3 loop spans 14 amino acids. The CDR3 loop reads CASSQNLGLIEQYF. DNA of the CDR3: TGTGCCAGCAGTCAAAACTTGGGGCTAATCGAGCAGTACTTC.

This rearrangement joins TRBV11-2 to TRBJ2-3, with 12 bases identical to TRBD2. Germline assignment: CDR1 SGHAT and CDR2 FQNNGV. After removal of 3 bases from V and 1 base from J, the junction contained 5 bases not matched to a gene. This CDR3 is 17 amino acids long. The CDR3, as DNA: TGTGCCAGCAGCTTTCTAGCGGGAGGGCCCGGCACAGATACGCAGTATTTT. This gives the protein CASSFLAGGPGTDTQYF.

In DNA form, the CDR3 reads TGCAGCGTAAGCAGGGAGGGCACTGAAGCTTTCTTT. Its protein is CSVSREGTEAFF. The chain is built from TRBV29-1 and TRBJ1-1; TRBD1 might be the D (5 bases). CDR1 and CDR2 (germline): SQVTM, ANQGSEA. The germline V and J ends were trimmed by 6 bases and 4 bases, with 12 bases remaining between them. The CDR3 loop spans 12 amino acids.

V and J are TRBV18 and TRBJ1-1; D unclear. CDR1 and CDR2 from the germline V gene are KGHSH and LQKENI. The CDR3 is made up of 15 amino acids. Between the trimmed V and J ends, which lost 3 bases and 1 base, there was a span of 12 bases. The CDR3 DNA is TGTGCCAGCTCACCTAATAACTCACCGAACACTGAAGCTTTCTTT. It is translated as CASSPNNSPNTEAFF.

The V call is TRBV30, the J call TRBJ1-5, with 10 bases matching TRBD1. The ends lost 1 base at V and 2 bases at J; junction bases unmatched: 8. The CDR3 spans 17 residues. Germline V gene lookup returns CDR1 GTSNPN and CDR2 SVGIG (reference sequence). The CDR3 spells CAWSGDRGRGGNQPQHF. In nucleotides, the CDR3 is TGTGCCTGGAGTGGAGACAGGGGGCGAGGAGGCAATCAGCCCCAGCATTTT.

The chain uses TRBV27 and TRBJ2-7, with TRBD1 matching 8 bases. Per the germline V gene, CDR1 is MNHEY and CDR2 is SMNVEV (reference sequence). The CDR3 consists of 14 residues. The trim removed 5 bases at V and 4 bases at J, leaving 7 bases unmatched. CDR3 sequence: CASSQWDRTYEQYF. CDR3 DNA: TGTGCCAGCAGTCAATGGGACAGGACTTACGAGCAGTACTTC.

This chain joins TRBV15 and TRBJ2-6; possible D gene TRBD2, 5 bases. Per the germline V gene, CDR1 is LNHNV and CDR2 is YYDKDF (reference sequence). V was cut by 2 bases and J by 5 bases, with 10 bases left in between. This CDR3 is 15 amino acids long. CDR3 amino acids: CATSRRESRANVLTF. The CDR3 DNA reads TGTGCCACCAGCAGAAGGGAGTCTAGGGCCAACGTCCTGACTTTC.

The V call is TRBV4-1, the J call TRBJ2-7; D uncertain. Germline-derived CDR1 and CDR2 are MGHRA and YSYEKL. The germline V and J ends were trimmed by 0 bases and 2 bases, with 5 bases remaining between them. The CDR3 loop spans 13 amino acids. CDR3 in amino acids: CASSQDLAYEQYF. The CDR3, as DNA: TGCGCCAGCAGCCAAGATCTGGCCTACGAGCAGTACTTC.

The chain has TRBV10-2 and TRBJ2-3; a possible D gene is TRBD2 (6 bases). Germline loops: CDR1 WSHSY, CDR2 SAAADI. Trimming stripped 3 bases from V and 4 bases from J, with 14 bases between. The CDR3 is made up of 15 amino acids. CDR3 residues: CASSDWDLVADTQYF. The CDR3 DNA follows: TGCGCCAGCAGTGATTGGGACTTAGTAGCAGATACGCAGTATTTT.

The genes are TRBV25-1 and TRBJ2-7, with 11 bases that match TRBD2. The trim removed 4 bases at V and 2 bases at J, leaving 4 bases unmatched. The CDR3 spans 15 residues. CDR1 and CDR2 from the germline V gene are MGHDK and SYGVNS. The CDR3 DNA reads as TGTGCCAGCAGTGCCACTAGCGGGGGTCCCTACGAGCAGTACTTC. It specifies CASSATSGGPYEQYF.

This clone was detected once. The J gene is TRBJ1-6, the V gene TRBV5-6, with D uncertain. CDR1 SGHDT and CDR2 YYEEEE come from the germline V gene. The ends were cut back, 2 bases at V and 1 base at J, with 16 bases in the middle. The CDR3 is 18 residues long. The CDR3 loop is CASSFFSEGSSYNSPLHF. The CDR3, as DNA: TGTGCCAGCAGCTTTTTCTCAGAGGGCTCTTCCTATAATTCACCCCTCCACTTT. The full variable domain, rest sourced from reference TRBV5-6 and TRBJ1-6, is DAGVTQSPTHLIKTRGQQVTLRCSPKSGHDTVSWYQQALGQGPQFIFQYYEEEERQRGNFPDRFSGHQFPNYSSELNVNALLLGDSALYLCASSFFSEGSSYNSPLHFGNGTRLTVT.

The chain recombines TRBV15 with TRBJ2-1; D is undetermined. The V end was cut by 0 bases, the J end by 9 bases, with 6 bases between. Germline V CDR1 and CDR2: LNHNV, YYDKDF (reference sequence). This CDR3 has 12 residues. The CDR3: CATSREYFEQFF. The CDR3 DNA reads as TGTGCCACCAGCAGAGAGTATTTTGAGCAGTTCTTC.